The clone carrying this T cell receptor (beta chain) was counted at least ten times. Its antigen remains unidentified. This record belongs to a study of T cells in Graves' hyperthyroidism and ophthalmopathy. Study details: Specimen type is peripheral blood, collected at initial diagnosis prior to any treatment.

The study left out patients who had uncontrolled infection, other autoimmune disease, pregnancy or lactation. Overall study results and limits: Among thyroid clonotypes expanded above 0.001, most also appeared in blood. A 13 V-J model separated ophthalmopathy from stable hyperthyroidism.

The length of the CDR3 is 14 residues. Germline V gene lookup returns CDR1 SQVTM and CDR2 ANQGSEA. V lost 4 bases, J lost 2 bases, and 7 bases stayed unmatched. Amplification yielded TCR beta CDR3 regions, with RNA transcripts as the source. Researchers ran a first-round RT-PCR on the TCR CDR3 using the HTBI primer set. MiXCR was run by TCRdb on the multiplex PCR reads, yielding one entry per CDR3 protein. Here the sample spans under 400,000 distinct CDR3 sequences, 21% being singletons. The origin of this receptor is a woman aged 50 to 60 with Graves' hyperthyroidism. The sequenced material came from blood. The chain uses TRBV29-1 and TRBJ2-7; 8 bases match TRBD2. The CDR3 DNA sequence: TGCAGCGTTGCGGGGGGGCCAATAGCCTACGAGCAGTACTTC. The encoded protein is CSVAGGPIAYEQYF.